These T cell receptor beta chains were read from a single sample in a study of cytomegalovirus exposure and HLA in healthy donors. TCRdb's table, derived via immunoSEQ multiplex PCR, lists solely in-frame clones and lacks some. The repertoire holds about 180,000 clones, 77% seen once, with about 1.5% in the top ten. The sequenced sample was PBMCs. These receptor sequences come from a man aged 18 to 29 in good health and CMV-seronegative. CDR3s include the opening cysteine and the closing phenylalanine or tryptophan. A D gene is named only where the DNA matches it firmly. Clone size appears in some rows only: once, few, many, or a class for an expanded clone.

TRBJ2-1	TRBV5-6	-	-	CASSRSRSPYNEQFF	TGTGCCAGCAGTCGAAGTCGTAGCCCCTACAATGAGCAGTTCTTC
TRBJ2-5	TRBV14	-	-	CASSQHSLGETQYF	TGTGCCAGCAGCCAACACTCGCTAGGAGAGACCCAGTACTTC
TRBJ2-1	TRBV9	-	-	CASSGEGAYNEQFF	TGTGCCAGCAGCGGGGAGGGGGCCTACAATGAGCAGTTCTTC
TRBJ2-1	TRBV7-9	-	TRBD2	CASRVGLAGHNEQFF	TGTGCCAGCAGAGTCGGACTAGCGGGCCACAATGAGCAGTTCTTC
TRBJ2-7	TRBV25-1	few	-	CASSNGRSYEQYF	TGTGCCAGCAGTAATGGGAGGAGCTACGAGCAGTACTTC
TRBJ1-1	TRBV18	-	-	CASSPGQLNTEAFF	TGTGCCAGCTCACCAGGACAGCTGAACACTGAAGCTTTCTTT
TRBJ2-5	TRBV2	-	TRBD1	CASRDREVRQETQYF	TGTGCCAGCAGGGACAGGGAGGTCAGGCAAGAGACCCAGTACTTC
TRBJ2-5	TRBV29-1	-	-	CSASTGQETQYF	TGCAGCGCCTCGACAGGTCAAGAGACCCAGTACTTC
TRBJ2-3	TRBV11-3	-	-	CASSLDGDFPITDTQYF	TGTGCCAGCAGCTTAGATGGGGACTTTCCTATCACAGATACGCAGTATTTT
TRBJ2-1	TRBV30	-	TRBD2	CAWTGTSGRAGEQFF	TGTGCCTGGACGGGGACTAGCGGGAGAGCAGGCGAGCAGTTCTTC
TRBJ1-1	TRBV19	many	-	CASKDHTENTEAFF	TGTGCCAGTAAAGACCACACAGAGAACACTGAAGCTTTCTTT
TRBJ2-7	TRBV2	-	-	CASSEQDSYEQYF	TGTGCCAGCAGTGAGCAGGACTCCTACGAGCAGTACTTC
TRBJ2-2	TRBV7-9	-	-	CASSSDSGTGELFF	TGTGCCAGCAGTTCGGACTCGGGGACCGGGGAGCTGTTTTTT
TRBJ1-5	TRBV5-8	-	-	CASSYGDNQPQHF	TGTGCCAGCAGCTATGGAGACAATCAGCCCCAGCATTTT
TRBJ1-5	TRBV6-1	-	-	CASSPDRTGNQPQHF	TGTGCCAGCAGTCCTGATCGGACAGGCAATCAGCCCCAGCATTTT
TRBJ2-4	TRBV4-2	-	TRBD1	CASSLDRANIQYF	TGTGCCAGCAGCCTGGACAGGGCGAACATTCAGTACTTC
TRBJ1-1	TRBV9	-	TRBD1	CASSVAQGAEAFF	TGTGCCAGCAGCGTAGCACAGGGGGCTGAAGCTTTCTTT
TRBJ1-1	TRBV2	-	TRBD1	CASRIRQGKINTEAFF	TGTGCCAGCAGGATCCGACAGGGGAAGATAAACACTGAAGCTTTCTTT
TRBJ1-2	TRBV19	-	-	CASSPMGGEGYTF	TGTGCCAGTAGTCCTATGGGTGGAGAGGGCTACACCTTC
TRBJ1-1	TRBV6-1	-	-	CASSKWWESEAFF	TGTGCCAGCAGCAAATGGTGGGAGTCTGAAGCTTTCTTT
TRBJ2-1	TRBV4-3	-	-	CASSQGEASNEQFF	TGCGCCAGCAGCCAAGGGGAGGCTTCCAATGAGCAGTTCTTC
TRBJ2-5	TRBV27	-	-	CASSSLRTALKETQYF	TGTGCCAGCAGTTCACTGAGGACAGCCCTAAAAGAGACCCAGTACTTC
TRBJ2-7	TRBV7-8	-	-	CASSLWSGSSYEQYF	TGTGCCAGCAGCTTATGGTCTGGTAGCTCCTACGAGCAGTACTTC
TRBJ2-3	TRBV28	-	TRBD2	CASSHGLAGTTDTQYF	TGTGCCAGCAGTCACGGACTAGCGGGTACTACAGATACGCAGTATTTT
TRBJ2-2	TRBV7-7	-	TRBD1	CASSLLQGASGELFF	TGTGCTAGCAGCTTATTACAGGGGGCTTCCGGGGAGCTGTTTTTT
TRBJ2-1	TRBV15	few	TRBD1	CATRNRGRGSYNEQFF	TGTGCCACCAGAAACAGGGGGCGGGGCTCCTACAATGAGCAGTTCTTC
TRBJ2-2	TRBV7-9	-	-	CASSSWAFPNTGELFF	TGTGCCAGCAGCTCGTGGGCTTTCCCGAACACCGGGGAGCTGTTTTTT
TRBJ2-1	TRBV5-4	-	-	CASTIGRGNEQFF	TGTGCCAGCACCATTGGTAGGGGGAATGAGCAGTTCTTC
TRBJ2-2	TRBV7-2	-	TRBD2	CASSLGWRGAYTGELFF	TGTGCCAGCAGCTTAGGGTGGCGGGGGGCCTACACCGGGGAGCTGTTTTTT
TRBJ2-7	TRBV7-2	few	TRBD2	CASSARPGLAGGPTEEQYF	TGTGCCAGCAGCGCGCGTCCGGGACTAGCGGGGGGCCCGACGGAAGAGCAGTACTTC
TRBJ2-5	TRBV29-1	-	TRBD1	CSVDRDREKTQYF	TGCAGCGTGGACCGGGACAGGGAAAAGACCCAGTACTTC
TRBJ2-2	TRBV10-3	-	-	CAISDIAGELFF	TGTGCCATCAGTGACATTGCCGGGGAGCTGTTTTTT
TRBJ1-3	TRBV7-9	-	TRBD1	CASSDGQGGNTIYF	TGTGCCAGCAGCGACGGACAGGGAGGAAACACCATATATTTT
TRBJ1-1	TRBV7-9	-	-	CASSPRRSTEAFF	TGTGCCAGCAGCCCAAGGCGGAGCACTGAAGCTTTCTTT
TRBJ2-5	TRBV2	many	TRBD2	CASSLAGGSETQYF	TGTGCCAGCAGTCTAGCGGGGGGGAGCGAGACCCAGTACTTC
TRBJ1-5	TRBV21-1	-	-	CASSKGYRGRNQPQHF	TGTGCCAGCAGCAAAGGTTACAGGGGGCGCAATCAGCCCCAGCATTTT
TRBJ1-6	TRBV7-9	-	-	CASSSASTGFGSPLHF	TGTGCCAGCAGCTCAGCGTCTACAGGGTTTGGTTCACCCCTCCACTTT
TRBJ2-5	TRBV9	once	-	CASSVDQRTQYF	TGTGCCAGCAGCGTAGACCAGCGGACCCAGTACTTC
TRBJ2-3	TRBV4-2	-	TRBD2	CASSLGGTGGGGQYF	TGTGCCAGCAGCCTAGGAGGGACGGGGGGGGGCGGTCAGTATTTT
TRBJ1-5	TRBV19	-	TRBD1	CASRAGGSWSNQPQHF	TGTGCCAGTAGAGCAGGGGGCAGCTGGAGCAATCAGCCCCAGCATTTT
TRBJ1-3	TRBV6-1	-	-	CASSEVGAFSGNTIYF	TGTGCCAGCAGTGAAGTGGGCGCTTTCTCTGGAAACACCATATATTTT
TRBJ2-3	TRBV7-9	-	TRBD2	CASSPGTSGGSDTQYF	TGTGCCAGCAGTCCAGGGACTAGCGGGGGGTCCGATACGCAGTATTTT
TRBJ2-3	TRBV5-1	-	TRBD2	CASSPGLAGGPSTDTQYF	TGCGCCAGCAGCCCCGGACTAGCGGGGGGGCCCAGCACAGATACGCAGTATTTT
TRBJ1-2	TRBV6-1	-	TRBD1	CASSALLGQGAIYGYTF	TGTGCCAGCAGTGCCCTACTGGGACAGGGGGCCATCTATGGCTACACCTTC
TRBJ2-7	TRBV5-5	-	TRBD1	CASSTRTGGNEQYF	TGTGCCAGCAGCACGCGGACAGGCGGAAATGAGCAGTACTTC
TRBJ2-7	TRBV14	-	-	CASSQDWKSREQYF	TGTGCCAGCAGCCAAGACTGGAAATCGAGGGAGCAGTACTTC
TRBJ1-1	TRBV21-1	-	-	CASRTTQNTEAFF	TGTGCCAGCAGGACTACACAGAACACTGAAGCTTTCTTT
TRBJ2-7	TRBV7-2	-	-	CASSVKEGHEQYF	TGTGCCAGCAGTGTTAAGGAGGGTCACGAGCAGTACTTC
TRBJ1-5	TRBV30	-	-	CAWSRGYGQPQHF	TGTGCCTGGAGTCGGGGGTACGGTCAGCCCCAGCATTTT
TRBJ2-7	TRBV19	once	TRBD2	CASRPAGVTSYEQYF	TGTGCCAGTAGACCGGCGGGGGTTACCTCCTACGAGCAGTACTTC
TRBJ2-2	TRBV19	-	-	CASSPWEGEGGTGELFF	TGTGCCAGTAGTCCATGGGAAGGTGAAGGGGGAACCGGGGAGCTGTTTTTT
TRBJ1-2	TRBV18	few	-	CASSPDLTKGYTF	TGTGCCAGCTCACCCGACCTTACTAAGGGCTACACCTTC
TRBJ1-1	TRBV30	few	-	CAWSAHLSGTEAFF	TGTGCCTGGAGTGCCCACCTTTCAGGCACTGAAGCTTTCTTT
TRBJ2-7	TRBV5-5	once	-	CASSLAPQGSYEQYF	TGTGCCAGCAGCTTGGCGCCCCAGGGCTCCTACGAGCAGTACTTC
TRBJ2-3	TRBV15	-	TRBD2	CATSETSGQPETQYF	TGTGCCACCAGCGAAACTAGCGGACAACCCGAGACGCAGTATTTT
TRBJ2-7	TRBV7-3	few	-	CASSTNGGREQYF	TGTGCCAGCAGCACCAACGGGGGAAGGGAGCAGTACTTC
TRBJ1-4	TRBV2	-	TRBD1	CASSFLNPTGEKGEKLFF	TGTGCCAGCAGTTTTCTGAACCCTACAGGGGAGAAAGGTGAAAAACTGTTTTTT
TRBJ1-6	TRBV23-1	-	TRBD1	CASKGQGFNSPLHF	TGCGCCAGCAAGGGACAGGGTTTCAATTCACCCCTCCACTTT
TRBJ2-7	TRBV5-1	-	TRBD1	CASSLEAGGGYEQYF	TGCGCCAGCAGCTTGGAGGCAGGGGGCGGCTACGAGCAGTACTTC
TRBJ2-3	TRBV29-1	-	TRBD2	CSVEKAGVGTQYF	TGCAGCGTTGAAAAAGCGGGGGTTGGTACGCAGTATTTT